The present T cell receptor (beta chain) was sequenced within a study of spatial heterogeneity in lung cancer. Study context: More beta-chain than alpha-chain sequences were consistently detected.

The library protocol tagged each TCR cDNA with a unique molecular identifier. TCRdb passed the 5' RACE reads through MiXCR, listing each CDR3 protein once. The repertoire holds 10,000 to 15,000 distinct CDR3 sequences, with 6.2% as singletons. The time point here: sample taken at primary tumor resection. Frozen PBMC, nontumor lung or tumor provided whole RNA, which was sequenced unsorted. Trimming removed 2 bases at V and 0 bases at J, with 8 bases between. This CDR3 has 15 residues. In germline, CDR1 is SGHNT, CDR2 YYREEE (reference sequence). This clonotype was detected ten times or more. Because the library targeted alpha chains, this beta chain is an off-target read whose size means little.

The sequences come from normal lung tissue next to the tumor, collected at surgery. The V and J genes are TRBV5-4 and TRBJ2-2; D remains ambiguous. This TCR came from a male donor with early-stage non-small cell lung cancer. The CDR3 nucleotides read TGTGCCAGCAGCTTTACTCGGTCGAACACCGGGGAGCTGTTTTTT. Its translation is CASSFTRSNTGELFF.